This T cell receptor beta chain was recorded in a study of shared clonotypes between healthy human individuals. Whole-study findings and limits: Between a few donors, naive CD4 clonotypes were shared at a level of approximately 5%.

TCRdb's copy holds only in-frame clones and misses some; the assay was immunoSEQ multiplex PCR. The table includes 1.5 million to 2.5 million clones, about 95% detected once. About this clone itself: What it binds is not known.

Naive CD8 cells comprised CD45RO-negative, CCR7-positively selected cells, excluding terminally differentiated effector memory CD45RA+ cells. The V gene's germline CDR1 is SGHRS and CDR2 YFSETQ. Between the trimmed V and J ends, which lost 7 bases and 6 bases, there was a span of 17 bases. CDR3 length equals 13 residues. This chain links TRBV5-1 with TRBJ2-7, with D possibly being TRBD2 (6 bases). The source is a man between 18 and 29 years old in good health. The material sequenced was naive CD8+ T cells sorted from blood. The CDR3 sequence is CASRGIGTAEQYF. Here the CDR3 DNA reads TGCGCCAGCCGCGGGATAGGGACCGCCGAGCAGTACTTC.